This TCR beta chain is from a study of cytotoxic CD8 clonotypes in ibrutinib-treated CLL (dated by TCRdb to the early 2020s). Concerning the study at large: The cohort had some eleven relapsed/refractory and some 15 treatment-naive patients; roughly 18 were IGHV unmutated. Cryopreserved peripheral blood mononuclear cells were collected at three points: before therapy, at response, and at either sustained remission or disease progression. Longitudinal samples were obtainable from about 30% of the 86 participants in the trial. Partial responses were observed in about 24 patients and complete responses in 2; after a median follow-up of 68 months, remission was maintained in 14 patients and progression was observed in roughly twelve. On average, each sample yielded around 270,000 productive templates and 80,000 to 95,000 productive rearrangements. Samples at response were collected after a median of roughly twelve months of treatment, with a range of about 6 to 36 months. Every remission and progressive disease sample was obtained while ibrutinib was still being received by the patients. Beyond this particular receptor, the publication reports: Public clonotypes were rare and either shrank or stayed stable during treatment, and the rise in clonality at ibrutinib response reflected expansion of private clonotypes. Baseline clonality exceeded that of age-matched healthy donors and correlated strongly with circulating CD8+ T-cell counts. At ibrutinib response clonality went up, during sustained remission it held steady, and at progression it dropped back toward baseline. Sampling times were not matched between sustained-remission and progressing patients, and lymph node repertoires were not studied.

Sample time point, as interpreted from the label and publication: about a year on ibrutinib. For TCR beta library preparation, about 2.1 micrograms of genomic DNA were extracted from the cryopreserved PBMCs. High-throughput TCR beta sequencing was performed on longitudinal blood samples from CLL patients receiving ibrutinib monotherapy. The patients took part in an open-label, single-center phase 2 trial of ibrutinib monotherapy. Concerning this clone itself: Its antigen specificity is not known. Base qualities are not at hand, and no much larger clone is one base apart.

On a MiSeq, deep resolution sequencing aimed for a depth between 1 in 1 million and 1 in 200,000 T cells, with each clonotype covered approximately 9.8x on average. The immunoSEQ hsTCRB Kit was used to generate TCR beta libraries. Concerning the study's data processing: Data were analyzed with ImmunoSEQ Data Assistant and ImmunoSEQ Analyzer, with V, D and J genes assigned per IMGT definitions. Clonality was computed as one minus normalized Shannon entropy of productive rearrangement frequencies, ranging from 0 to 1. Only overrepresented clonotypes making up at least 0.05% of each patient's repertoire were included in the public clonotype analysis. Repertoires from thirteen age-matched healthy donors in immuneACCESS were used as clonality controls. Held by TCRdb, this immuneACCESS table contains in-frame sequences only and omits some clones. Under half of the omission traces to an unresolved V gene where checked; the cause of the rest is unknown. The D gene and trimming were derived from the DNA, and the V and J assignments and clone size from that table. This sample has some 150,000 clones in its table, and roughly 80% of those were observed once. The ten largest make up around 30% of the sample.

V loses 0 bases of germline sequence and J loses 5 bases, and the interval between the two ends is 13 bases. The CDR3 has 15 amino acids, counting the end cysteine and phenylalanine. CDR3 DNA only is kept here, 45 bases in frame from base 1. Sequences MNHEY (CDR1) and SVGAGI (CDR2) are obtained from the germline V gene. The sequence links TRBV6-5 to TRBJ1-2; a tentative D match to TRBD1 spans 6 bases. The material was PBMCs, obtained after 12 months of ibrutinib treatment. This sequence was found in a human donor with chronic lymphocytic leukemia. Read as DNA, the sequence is TGTGCCAGCAGTTACTCTAGGCAGGGGTGGTATGGCTACACCTTC. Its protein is CASSYSRQGWYGYTF.